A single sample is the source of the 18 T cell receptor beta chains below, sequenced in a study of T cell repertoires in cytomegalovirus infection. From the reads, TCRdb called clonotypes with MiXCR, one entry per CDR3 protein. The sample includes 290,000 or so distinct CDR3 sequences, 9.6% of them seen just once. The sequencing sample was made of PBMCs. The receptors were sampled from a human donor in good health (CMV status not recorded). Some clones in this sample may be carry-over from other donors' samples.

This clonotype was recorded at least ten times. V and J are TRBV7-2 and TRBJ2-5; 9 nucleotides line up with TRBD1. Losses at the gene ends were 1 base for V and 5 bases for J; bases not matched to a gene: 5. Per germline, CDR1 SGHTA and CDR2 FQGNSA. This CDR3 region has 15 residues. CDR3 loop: CASSLETGGFETQYF. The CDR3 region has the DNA TGTGCCAGCAGCTTAGAGACAGGGGGATTTGAGACCCAGTACTTC.

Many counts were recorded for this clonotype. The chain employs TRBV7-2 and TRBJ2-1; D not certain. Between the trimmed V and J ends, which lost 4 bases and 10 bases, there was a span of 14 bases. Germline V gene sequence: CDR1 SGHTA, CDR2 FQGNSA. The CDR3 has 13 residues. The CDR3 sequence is CASSSGLLPEQFF. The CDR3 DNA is TGTGCCAGCAGCTCCGGCCTTTTGCCGGAGCAGTTCTTC.

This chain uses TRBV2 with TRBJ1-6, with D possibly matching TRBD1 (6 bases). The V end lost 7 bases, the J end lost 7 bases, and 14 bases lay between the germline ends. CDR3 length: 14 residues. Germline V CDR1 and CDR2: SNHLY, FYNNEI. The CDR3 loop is CASTVEGTNSPLHF. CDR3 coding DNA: TGTGCCAGCACCGTAGAGGGGACAAATTCACCCCTCCACTTT.

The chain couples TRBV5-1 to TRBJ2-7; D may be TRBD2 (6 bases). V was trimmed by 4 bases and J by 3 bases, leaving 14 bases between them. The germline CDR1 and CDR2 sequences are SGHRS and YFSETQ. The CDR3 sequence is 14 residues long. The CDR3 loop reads CASSVATRGYEQYV. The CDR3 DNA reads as TGCGCCAGCAGCGTCGCGACTAGGGGCTACGAGCAGTACGTC.

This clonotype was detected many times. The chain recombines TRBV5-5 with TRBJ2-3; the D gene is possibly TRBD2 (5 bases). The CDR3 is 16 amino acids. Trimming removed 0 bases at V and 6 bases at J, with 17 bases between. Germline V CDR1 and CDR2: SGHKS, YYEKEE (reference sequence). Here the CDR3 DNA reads TGTGCCAGCAGCTTGGAGAGGGATACGAGGTTGGATACGCAGTATTTT. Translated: CASSLERDTRLDTQYF.

CDR3 nucleotides: TGTGCCAGCTCACCACAGGGGGCGACGAGCAATCAGCCCCAGCATTTT. Amino acid sequence: CASSPQGATSNQPQHF. The chain uses TRBV18 and TRBJ1-5, with 7 bases fitting TRBD1. From germline, CDR1 is KGHSH and CDR2 LQKENI. V shed 1 base, J shed 1 base, and the junction held 4 bases outside the gene matches. The CDR3 extends over 16 amino acids.

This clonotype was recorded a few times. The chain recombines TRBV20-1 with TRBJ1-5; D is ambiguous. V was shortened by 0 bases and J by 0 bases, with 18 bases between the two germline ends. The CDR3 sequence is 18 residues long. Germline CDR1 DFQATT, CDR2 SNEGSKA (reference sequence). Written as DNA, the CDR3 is TGCAGTGCTAGAGATCTAGGTACAGCCGCCTATAGCAATCAGCCCCAGCATTTT. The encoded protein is CSARDLGTAAYSNQPQHF.

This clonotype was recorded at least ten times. The CDR3: CASRFSGTTNTEAFF. The CDR3 DNA reads TGTGCCAGCAGGTTTTCCGGGACAACGAACACTGAAGCTTTCTTT. The genes are TRBV6-5 and TRBJ1-1, with D perhaps matching TRBD1 (6 bases). Deletions cut 6 bases from V and 1 base from J, with 15 bases between. The germline V gene encodes CDR1 MNHEY and CDR2 SVGAGI. The CDR3 extends over 15 amino acids.

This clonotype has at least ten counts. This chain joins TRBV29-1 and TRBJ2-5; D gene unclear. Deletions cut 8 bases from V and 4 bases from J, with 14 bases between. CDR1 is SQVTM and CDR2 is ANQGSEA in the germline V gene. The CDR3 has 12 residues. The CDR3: CSIRPGGETQYF. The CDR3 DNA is TGCAGCATCAGACCGGGTGGAGAGACCCAGTACTTC.

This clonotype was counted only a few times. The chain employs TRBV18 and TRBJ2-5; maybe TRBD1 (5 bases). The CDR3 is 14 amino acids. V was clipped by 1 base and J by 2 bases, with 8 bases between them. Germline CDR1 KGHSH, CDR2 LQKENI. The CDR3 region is CASSPRTIQETQYF. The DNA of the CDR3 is TGTGCCAGCTCACCACGGACAATACAAGAGACCCAGTACTTC.

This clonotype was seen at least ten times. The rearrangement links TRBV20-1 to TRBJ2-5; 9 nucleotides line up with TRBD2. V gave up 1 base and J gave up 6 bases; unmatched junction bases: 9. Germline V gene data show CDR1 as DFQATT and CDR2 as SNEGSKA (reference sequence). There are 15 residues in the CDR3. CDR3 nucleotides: TGCAGTGCTAGAGGGGCGGGGGGGCCGGGAAAGACCCAGTACTTC. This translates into CSARGAGGPGKTQYF.

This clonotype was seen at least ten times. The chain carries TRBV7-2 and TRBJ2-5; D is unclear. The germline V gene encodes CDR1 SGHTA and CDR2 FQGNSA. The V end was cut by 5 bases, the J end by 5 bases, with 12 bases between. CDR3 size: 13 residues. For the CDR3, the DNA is TGTGCCAGCAGCCAGACCCCCCAGGAGACCCAGTACTTC. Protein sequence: CASSQTPQETQYF.

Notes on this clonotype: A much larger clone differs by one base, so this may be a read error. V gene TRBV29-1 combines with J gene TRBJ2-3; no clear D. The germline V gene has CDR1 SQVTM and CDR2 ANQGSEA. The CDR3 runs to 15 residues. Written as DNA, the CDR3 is TGCAGCTTTGAACTGCCTAAGGGTGCTACAGATACGCAGTATTTT. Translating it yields CSFELPKGATDTQYF.

CDR3 DNA: TGTGCCAGCAGCGGACTTCGTACTGAAGCTTTCTTT. Translation: CASSGLRTEAFF. The rearrangement links TRBV28 to TRBJ1-1; D call uncertain. Trimming took 6 bases from V and 5 from J, leaving 10 bases between them. The CDR3 has 12 residues. The germline gives CDR1 MDHEN, CDR2 SYDVKM.

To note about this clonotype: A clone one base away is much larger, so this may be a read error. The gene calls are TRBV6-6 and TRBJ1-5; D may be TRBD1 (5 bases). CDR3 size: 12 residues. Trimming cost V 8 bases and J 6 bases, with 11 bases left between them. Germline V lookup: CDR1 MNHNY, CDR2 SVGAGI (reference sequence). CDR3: CASESGLQPQHF. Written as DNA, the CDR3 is TGTGCCAGCGAGTCGGGGCTTCAGCCCCAGCATTTT.

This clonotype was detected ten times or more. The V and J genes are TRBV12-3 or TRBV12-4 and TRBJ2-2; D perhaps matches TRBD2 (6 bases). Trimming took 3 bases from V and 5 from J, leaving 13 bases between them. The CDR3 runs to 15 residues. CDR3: CASSFGGPRTGELFF. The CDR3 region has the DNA TGTGCCAGCAGTTTCGGGGGTCCGCGGACCGGGGAGCTGTTTTTT.

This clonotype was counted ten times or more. CDR3 protein: CATSDGIYNEQFF. CDR3 sequence (DNA): TGTGCCACCAGTGATGGGATCTACAATGAGCAGTTCTTC. The gene calls are TRBV24-1 and TRBJ2-1, with D hard to call. Germline CDR1 is KGHDR and CDR2 is SFDVKD. The V end lost 3 bases, the J end lost 3 bases, and 5 bases lay between the germline ends. This CDR3 is built from 13 residues.

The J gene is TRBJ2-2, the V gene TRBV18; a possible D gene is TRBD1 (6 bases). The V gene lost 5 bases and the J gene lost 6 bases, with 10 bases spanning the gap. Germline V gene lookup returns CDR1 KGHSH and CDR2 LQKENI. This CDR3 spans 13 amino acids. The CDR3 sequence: CASSTGFPGELFF. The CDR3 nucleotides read TGTGCCAGCTCAACAGGGTTCCCCGGGGAGCTGTTTTTT.